The 30 T cell receptor beta chains in this list originate from one sample, sequenced in a study of response to subunit inactivated influenza vaccine. TCRdb analysed the RT-PCR reads with MiXCR anew, one entry per CDR3 protein. Here the sample spans about 780,000 distinct CDR3 sequences, 18% being singletons. The source material was PBMCs from blood, sampled around 5 days after vaccination. The receptor set was obtained from a man aged 50 or older who received an inactivated influenza vaccine.

The sample holds many counts of this clonotype. The rearrangement links TRBV4-3 to TRBJ1-2, with 9 bases that match TRBD1. The germline V gene has CDR1 LGHNA and CDR2 YSLEER. Trimming took 1 base from V and 7 from J; bases not matched to a gene: 10. This CDR3 has 16 amino acids. The CDR3 loop reads CASSQGPRDRVGGYTF. The CDR3 DNA reads as TGCGCCAGCAGCCAAGGCCCGCGGGACAGGGTTGGTGGCTACACCTTC.

This clonotype came up a few times. The gene calls are TRBV6-2 or TRBV6-3 and TRBJ1-5; no reliable D call. With 0 bases removed from V and 1 base from J, the gap between germline ends came to 13 bases. The CDR3 has 17 residues. In germline, CDR1 is MNHEY, CDR2 SVGEGT. This chain's CDR3 is CASSYSGTELSNQPQHF. The CDR3 DNA follows: TGTGCCAGCAGTTACTCGGGCACAGAGCTAAGCAATCAGCCCCAGCATTTT.

This clonotype was counted a few times. V usage is TRBV20-1 and J usage is TRBJ2-3; tentative D call: TRBD2 (6 bases). V was cut by 1 base and J by 3 bases, with 29 bases left in between. There are 20 residues in the CDR3. Germline CDR1 and CDR2: DFQATT and SNEGSKA (reference sequence). CDR3 nucleotides: TGCAGTGCTAGAGCCTTATTCCCCCCCGCAGCTAGCGATCGGACAGATACGCAGTATTTT. Its translation: CSARALFPPAASDRTDTQYF.

The CDR3 loop is CASGGGTDTQYF. CDR3 in DNA: TGCGCCAGCGGGGGGGGCACAGATACGCAGTATTTT. The genes are TRBV5-1 and TRBJ2-3; 7 nucleotides match TRBD2. CDR3 length: 12 residues. The germline gives CDR1 SGHRS, CDR2 YFSETQ. Trimming at V came to 7 bases and at J to 1 base, leaving 0 bases not matched to a gene.

This clonotype came up a few times. A read error may produce the germline difference seen at one junction end. The rearrangement links TRBV5-6 to TRBJ2-1, with D unresolved. CDR3 length: 13 residues. Per the germline V gene, CDR1 is SGHDT and CDR2 is YYEEEE. The CDR3 protein is CASSLGLAEQQFF. CDR3 bases: TGTGCCAGCAGCTTGGGATTGGCGGAGCAGCAATTCTTC.

This clonotype was found a few times. The chain has TRBV24-1 and TRBJ2-1, with D hard to call. The CDR3 has 12 amino acids. V lost 1 base to trimming and J lost 5 bases, with 2 bases between them. Germline V gene lookup returns CDR1 KGHDR and CDR2 SFDVKD. The CDR3 loop is CATSDFNNEQFF. The CDR3 DNA reads TGTGCCACCAGTGATTTCAACAATGAGCAGTTCTTC.

CDR3 region: CASSEITMGIGVHEQFF. The DNA of the CDR3 is TGTGCCAGCAGTGAAATAACCATGGGTATCGGTGTGCATGAGCAGTTCTTC. The rearrangement links TRBV2 to TRBJ2-1; D remains unclear. The V gene's germline CDR1 is SNHLY and CDR2 FYNNEI. The CDR3 sequence is 17 residues long. V gave up 2 bases and J gave up 8 bases, with 22 bases separating them.

This clonotype was observed at least ten times. A junction boundary mismatches the germline segment, possibly from a read error. The chain's CDR3 is CASSLSSGAYEQYF. The CDR3 region has the DNA TGTGCCAGCAGCTTGTCTAGCGGAGCCTACGAGCAGTACTTC. This chain joins TRBV5-1 and TRBJ2-7; TRBD2 matches 7 bases. CDR1 is SGHRS and CDR2 is YFSETQ in the germline V gene. The CDR3 is 14 amino acids.

V and J are TRBV4-1 and TRBJ2-3; possibly TRBD1 for D (6 bases). The germline V gene encodes CDR1 MGHRA and CDR2 YSYEKL. The CDR3 extends over 15 amino acids. Trimming left V 3 bases short and J 4 bases short, with 14 bases between. Here the CDR3 reads CASSHSGAWSDTQYF. CDR3 sequence (DNA): TGCGCCAGCAGCCACTCAGGGGCCTGGTCAGATACGCAGTATTTT.

Only a few counts were recorded for this clonotype. The chain carries TRBV12-3 or TRBV12-4 and TRBJ2-7, with a weak D call TRBD2 (5 bases). The CDR3 has 14 amino acids. V lost 6 bases, J lost 1 base, and 13 bases lay in between. As DNA, the CDR3 is TGTGCCAGCAGCCCCCTTGGACTGTCCTACGAGCAGTACTTC. Encoded protein: CASSPLGLSYEQYF.

This clonotype was seen at least ten times. V usage is TRBV4-1 and J usage is TRBJ2-5; D unclear. The V gene's germline CDR1 is MGHRA and CDR2 YSYEKL. CDR3 length: 15 residues. V was clipped by 0 bases and J by 6 bases, with 14 bases between them. CDR3 sequence: CASSQEGVSLKTQYF. The CDR3 DNA follows: TGCGCCAGCAGCCAAGAAGGCGTTAGTTTAAAGACCCAGTACTTC.

The chain is built from TRBV6-2 or TRBV6-3 and TRBJ2-5; 12 bases are shared with TRBD2. CDR1 MNHEY and CDR2 SVGEGT come from the germline V gene. The ends lost 6 bases at V and 3 bases at J; junction bases unmatched: 5. CDR3 size: 15 residues. DNA for the CDR3: TGTGCCAGCAGGCGACTAGCGGGAGTCGAAGAGACCCAGTACTTC. The encoded protein is CASRRLAGVEETQYF.

This clonotype was recorded a few times. V gene TRBV4-2 combines with J gene TRBJ2-2; 9 bases map to TRBD1. The CDR3 contains 17 residues. Germline CDR1 reads LGHNA; CDR2 reads YNFKEQ. The trim removed 2 bases at V and 1 base at J, leaving 5 bases unmatched. CDR3 DNA sequence: TGTGCCAGCAGCCAATTTCCGGGACAGGGGAACACCGGGGAGCTGTTTTTT. Its protein product is CASSQFPGQGNTGELFF.

There are a few counts of this clonotype. The rearrangement links TRBV5-1 to TRBJ2-3; D unresolved. Germline CDR1 SGHRS, CDR2 YFSETQ. Trimming pared 0 bases from V and 2 bases from J, leaving 7 bases between. CDR3 size: 14 residues. The DNA for the CDR3 is TGCGCCAGCAGCTTGGTCGGCATCACAGATACGCAGTATTTT. This encodes CASSLVGITDTQYF.

The chain uses TRBV24-1 and TRBJ1-5, with D possibly matching TRBD1 (5 bases). Trimming cost V 3 bases and J 4 bases, with 9 bases left between them. The CDR3 covers 14 residues. The germline V gene encodes CDR1 KGHDR and CDR2 SFDVKD. The CDR3 region has the DNA TGTGCCACCAGTGATATCGACAGTAATCAGCCCCAGCATTTT. Its protein is CATSDIDSNQPQHF.

The chain is built from TRBV4-3 and TRBJ2-1; possible D gene TRBD2, 6 bases. This CDR3 is built from 15 residues. Germline V lookup: CDR1 LGHNA, CDR2 YSLEER. Trimming left V 4 bases short and J 4 bases short, with 14 bases between. CDR3 in DNA: TGCGCCAGCAGCCGAGGTAGCGGAGTTTACAATGAGCAGTTCTTC. Protein: CASSRGSGVYNEQFF.

This chain links TRBV28 with TRBJ2-4, with 9 positions matching TRBD2. V was pared by 7 bases and J by 8 bases, with 6 bases of the junction left unmatched. The CDR3 extends over 13 amino acids. CDR1 is MDHEN and CDR2 is SYDVKM in the germline V gene. The CDR3, as DNA: TGTGCCAGCATGGAAGCGGGAGGAGACATTCAGTACTTC. Amino acids: CASMEAGGDIQYF.

This rearrangement joins TRBV12-3 or TRBV12-4 to TRBJ2-5; D unresolved. Trimming pared 5 bases from V and 4 bases from J, leaving 11 bases between. The CDR3 length is 13 residues. CDR3 loop: CASSPDWRETQYF. CDR3 in DNA: TGTGCCAGCAGTCCCGACTGGAGAGAGACCCAGTACTTC.

A few counts support this clonotype. The V gene is TRBV3-1, the J gene TRBJ2-5; a possible D gene is TRBD2 (6 bases). Trimming stripped 8 bases from V and 5 bases from J, with 15 bases between. The CDR3 length is 13 residues. The V gene's germline CDR1 is LGHDT and CDR2 YNNKEL (reference sequence). The CDR3 sequence is CASGSTSLETQYF. The CDR3 DNA reads as TGTGCCAGCGGATCCACTAGCCTCGAGACCCAGTACTTC.

This clonotype has a handful of counts. This chain connects TRBV20-1 to TRBJ2-1, with D uncertain. Deletions cut 0 bases from V and 9 bases from J, with 15 bases between. Germline assignment: CDR1 DFQATT and CDR2 SNEGSKA (reference sequence). The CDR3 extends over 14 amino acids. CDR3 region: CSARDRYLSAEQFF. In nucleotides, the CDR3 is TGCAGTGCTAGAGATCGGTACCTCTCCGCTGAGCAGTTCTTC.

This clonotype has a handful of counts. The chain joins TRBV5-1 to TRBJ2-1, with 8 bases identical to TRBD2. This CDR3 is 16 amino acids long. The germline CDR1 and CDR2 sequences are SGHRS and YFSETQ. V dropped 0 bases and J dropped 7; count of bases not matched to a gene: 9. Here the CDR3 DNA reads TGCGCCAGCAGCTTGGTCGGGAGGGCCGAGGAGAATGAGCAGTTCTTC. Protein: CASSLVGRAEENEQFF.

The table lists this clonotype with a few counts. In DNA form, the CDR3 reads TGTGCCAGCAGTTTATCGACTAGCCCCGGGGAGCTGTTTTTT. This encodes CASSLSTSPGELFF. The chain joins TRBV27 to TRBJ2-2, with 7 bases that match TRBD2. The CDR3 extends over 14 amino acids. Germline CDR1 and CDR2: MNHEY and SMNVEV (reference sequence). Losses at the gene ends were 0 bases for V and 6 bases for J; bases not matched to a gene: 1.

The CDR3 loop is CSARRQGDSYEQYF. DNA of the CDR3: TGCAGTGCTAGAAGGCAGGGGGACTCCTACGAGCAGTACTTC. This sequence joins TRBV20-1 and TRBJ2-7; 7 positions agree with TRBD1. Germline V gene sequence: CDR1 DFQATT, CDR2 SNEGSKA (reference sequence). V shed 2 bases and J 0 bases; nucleotides not matched to a gene: 4. The CDR3 extends over 14 amino acids.

This clonotype was detected only a few times. The CDR3 is CSALDEKLFF. CDR3 DNA sequence: TGCAGTGCCTTGGATGAAAAACTGTTTTTT. The chain carries TRBV20-1 and TRBJ1-4; D remains ambiguous. Germline values: CDR1 DFQATT, CDR2 SNEGSKA (reference sequence). The CDR3 runs to 10 residues. Trimming left V 6 bases short and J 6 bases short, with 5 bases between.

This clonotype was counted only a few times. The chain employs TRBV12-3 or TRBV12-4 and TRBJ2-7, with a weak D call TRBD2 (6 bases). Between the trimmed V and J ends, which lost 8 bases and 2 bases, there was a span of 16 bases. The CDR3 is 14 amino acids. CDR3 in amino acids: CASGPSGPPYEQYF. The CDR3 DNA follows: TGTGCCAGCGGACCGAGCGGGCCCCCCTACGAGCAGTACTTC.

This clonotype was recorded many times. This rearrangement joins TRBV6-6 to TRBJ2-1; D ambiguous. V dropped 6 bases and J dropped 6 bases, with 12 bases sitting between them. The CDR3 loop spans 13 amino acids. CDR1 MNHNY and CDR2 SVGAGI come from the germline V gene (reference sequence). DNA for the CDR3: TGTGCCAGCAGCTCAACGTCCGGCAATGAGCAGTTCTTC. Translating gives CASSSTSGNEQFF.

The chain employs TRBV5-4 and TRBJ2-1, with D tentatively TRBD1 (5 bases). The germline CDR1 and CDR2 sequences are SGHNT and YYREEE (reference sequence). CDR3 length: 19 residues. Trimming stripped 3 bases from V and 0 bases from J, with 22 bases between. CDR3 amino acids: CASSSSSGPTRLSYNEQFF. The CDR3 nucleotides read TGTGCCAGCAGCTCGTCCTCAGGGCCAACTCGCCTCTCCTACAATGAGCAGTTCTTC. Full variable domain (missing parts from reference TRBV5-4 and TRBJ2-1): ETGVTQSPTHLIKTRGQQVTLRCSSQSGHNTVSWYQQALGQGPQFIFQYYREEENGRGNFPPRFSGLQFPNYSSELNVNALELDDSALYLCASSSSSGPTRLSYNEQFFGPGTRLTVL.

The gene calls are TRBV6-5 and TRBJ2-3, with no clear D. The CDR3 sequence is 13 residues long. Per germline, CDR1 MNHEY and CDR2 SVGAGI. Trimming left V 2 bases short and J 6 bases short, with 9 bases between. As DNA, the CDR3 is TGTGCCAGCAGTTACGAAAGGGTGGATACGCAGTATTTT. It is translated as CASSYERVDTQYF.

This clonotype was detected a few times. The chain joins TRBV20-1 to TRBJ2-7; no firm D call. With 0 bases removed from V and 2 bases from J, the gap between germline ends came to 14 bases. CDR1 and CDR2 from the germline V gene are DFQATT and SNEGSKA (reference sequence). This CDR3 is 15 amino acids long. For the CDR3, the DNA is TGCAGTGCTAGAGATCTGGTCAGGAATACCTACGAGCAGTACTTC. This gives the protein CSARDLVRNTYEQYF.

The gene calls are TRBV20-1 and TRBJ2-3; 11 bases line up with TRBD1. Germline CDR1 is DFQATT and CDR2 is SNEGSKA (reference sequence). The junction had 8 bases not matched to a gene; V was cut back by 4 bases and J by 2 bases. CDR3 length equals 16 residues. The CDR3: CSATIRTGGFTDTQYF. As DNA, the CDR3 is TGCAGTGCTACTATTCGGACAGGGGGCTTCACAGATACGCAGTATTTT.